The 32 T cell receptor beta chains below all came from one sample that was sequenced in a study of T cell responses to AZD1222 COVID-19 vaccine. Profiled with immunoSEQ multiplex PCR; TCRdb holds only in-frame clones, not every one. The data show more than 65,000 clones, roughly nine tenths seen once. Sequences were derived from peripheral blood, sampled on day 0 of AZD1222 vaccination. These receptors all stem from an adult in good health.

The chain uses TRBV2 and TRBJ2-5; D call uncertain. Germline V gene lookup returns CDR1 SNHLY and CDR2 FYNNEI. The CDR3 is 13 residues long. Trimming removed 4 bases at V and 2 bases at J, with 8 bases between. CDR3 loop: CASSGELQETQYF. The CDR3 DNA is TGTGCCAGCAGTGGAGAGCTTCAAGAGACCCAGTACTTC.

The V and J genes are TRBV29-1 and TRBJ1-4; a weak D match, TRBD1 (6 bases). Trimming shortened V by 4 bases and J by 5 bases, and 11 bases separated the two germline ends. Germline CDR1 SQVTM, CDR2 ANQGSEA. This CDR3 has 13 amino acids. The CDR3 loop reads CSVGAGVNEKLFF. The CDR3 DNA reads as TGCAGCGTTGGGGCAGGGGTAAATGAAAAACTGTTTTTT.

The chain uses TRBV5-1 and TRBJ1-1; no clear D. Trimming left V 5 bases short and J 0 bases short, with 8 bases between. The germline V gene has CDR1 SGHRS and CDR2 YFSETQ. The CDR3 spans 13 residues. The CDR3, as DNA: TGCGCCAGCAGTATGGCGATGAACACTGAAGCTTTCTTT. It yields the protein CASSMAMNTEAFF.

The V gene is TRBV6-2 or TRBV6-3, the J gene TRBJ1-1, with D unresolved. The CDR3 covers 15 residues. Between the trimmed V and J ends, which lost 0 bases and 1 base, there was a span of 9 bases. Germline CDR1 and CDR2: MNHEY and SVGEGT. CDR3 nucleotide sequence: TGTGCCAGCAGTTACTCGATAGCGGGGAACACTGAAGCTTTCTTT. Its translation is CASSYSIAGNTEAFF.

The sample holds a few counts of this clone. The chain uses TRBV28 and TRBJ1-1, with 11 positions matching TRBD1. Germline V lookup: CDR1 MDHEN, CDR2 SYDVKM. CDR3 length equals 16 residues. The V segment lost 5 bases and the J segment 4 bases; nucleotides outside the gene matches: 9. The CDR3 DNA follows: TGTGCCAGCAGTGGCGGACAGGGGGCGAGGGGCACTGAAGCTTTCTTT. Translating it yields CASSGGQGARGTEAFF.

The rearrangement uses TRBV5-1 and TRBJ1-1; the D is unclear. Per the germline V gene, CDR1 is SGHRS and CDR2 is YFSETQ. CDR3 length equals 16 residues. Trimming removed 0 bases at V and 1 base at J, with 13 bases between. CDR3 region: CASSLEGGVQNTEAFF. In nucleotides, the CDR3 is TGCGCCAGCAGCTTGGAAGGCGGTGTCCAGAACACTGAAGCTTTCTTT.

The chain links TRBV10-3 to TRBJ2-1; D gene uncertain. Deletions cut 4 bases from V and 5 bases from J, with 18 bases between. The CDR3 sequence is 16 residues long. The germline V gene has CDR1 ENHRY and CDR2 SYGVKD. CDR3 loop: CAISGFDSPQNNEQFF. CDR3 DNA sequence: TGTGCCATCAGTGGATTTGACTCCCCCCAAAACAATGAGCAGTTCTTC.

The chain carries TRBV19 and TRBJ1-1; weak D call: TRBD1 (5 bases). Trimming shortened V by 7 bases and J by 5 bases, and 14 bases separated the two germline ends. The CDR3 length is 13 residues. CDR1 and CDR2 from the germline V gene are LNHDA and SQIVND (reference sequence). The CDR3 protein is CASNAGRGTEAFF. The CDR3 DNA follows: TGTGCCAGTAACGCAGGGAGGGGAACTGAAGCTTTCTTT.

The J gene is TRBJ2-5, the V gene TRBV2; 10 bases fit TRBD2. The length of the CDR3 is 14 residues. The J segment lost 5 bases and the V segment lost 11 bases, leaving 11 bases of the junction unmatched. Germline values: CDR1 SNHLY, CDR2 FYNNEI. This chain's CDR3 is CAGRAGGPVETQYF. The DNA of the CDR3 is TGTGCCGGTCGAGCGGGGGGGCCGGTTGAGACCCAGTACTTC.

V and J are TRBV4-2 and TRBJ1-2; 8 nucleotides match TRBD1. CDR1 is LGHNA and CDR2 is YNFKEQ in the germline V gene. Trimming removed 1 base from V and 4 bases from J; junction bases left unmatched: 5. CDR3 length: 15 amino acids. The CDR3 sequence: CASSQARGLTYGYTF. DNA of the CDR3: TGTGCCAGCAGCCAAGCCAGGGGGCTCACCTATGGCTACACCTTC.

This chain links TRBV7-9 with TRBJ2-4; D possibly matches TRBD1 or TRBD2 (5 bases each). CDR1 and CDR2 from the germline V gene are SEHNR and FQNEAQ (reference sequence). V lost 5 bases to trimming and J lost 3 bases, with 20 bases between them. The CDR3 totals 17 residues. The CDR3 DNA is TGTGCCAGCAGCCCGACCTCGGCAGGGACCTTCAAAAACATTCAGTACTTC. This codes for CASSPTSAGTFKNIQYF.

The chain couples TRBV10-3 to TRBJ2-3, with no clear D. Germline assignment: CDR1 ENHRY and CDR2 SYGVKD. V lost 6 bases and J 5 bases, leaving 18 bases between the germline ends. CDR3 size: 15 residues. CDR3 loop: CAISAGPGEKDTQYF. CDR3 sequence (DNA): TGTGCCATCAGCGCCGGTCCGGGCGAGAAAGATACGCAGTATTTT.

The rearrangement uses TRBV6-5 and TRBJ1-2; no reliable D call. The CDR3 contains 12 residues. Trimming removed 8 bases from V and 8 bases from J, with 15 bases in between. The germline gives CDR1 MNHEY, CDR2 SVGAGI. The CDR3 protein is CASGLRQGGYTF. CDR3 coding DNA: TGTGCCAGCGGATTACGCCAAGGAGGCTACACCTTC.

This clone turned up a few times. The chain has TRBV11-1 and TRBJ2-1; TRBD2 agrees at 8 bases. Germline CDR1 SGHAT, CDR2 FQDESV (reference sequence). This CDR3 has 15 amino acids. V was clipped by 8 bases and J by 4 bases; unmatched bases: 10. CDR3 region: CASREAGAGYNEQFF. The CDR3, as DNA: TGTGCCAGCCGTGAAGCGGGAGCGGGTTACAATGAGCAGTTCTTC.

The genes are TRBV29-1 and TRBJ1-2, with 8 bases identical to TRBD1. From germline, CDR1 is SQVTM and CDR2 ANQGSEA. The trim removed 8 bases at V and 6 bases at J, leaving 5 bases unmatched. The CDR3 runs 11 residues. CDR3 sequence: CSLGQENGYTF. The CDR3 bases are TGCAGCTTGGGACAGGAGAATGGCTACACCTTC.

The chain joins TRBV6-1 to TRBJ1-2; D is unclear. V lost 1 base and J lost 4, with 7 bases in between. CDR3 length: 13 residues. The germline V gene encodes CDR1 MNHNS and CDR2 SASEGT. The CDR3 nucleotides are TGTGCCAGCAGTGAAGGCGCCACCTATGGCTACACCTTC. Amino acid sequence: CASSEGATYGYTF.

This clone was observed once. Different DNA sequences within this sample yield the same CDR3. The gene calls are TRBV12-3 or TRBV12-4 and TRBJ2-1, with unresolved D. This CDR3 spans 11 amino acids. V lost 5 bases, J lost 6 bases, and 5 bases lay in between. The CDR3 loop reads CASSQFNEQFF. CDR3 DNA: TGTGCCAGCAGTCAGTTCAATGAGCAGTTCTTC.

This rearrangement joins TRBV19 to TRBJ1-2; D perhaps matches TRBD1 (6 bases). The ends were cut back, 5 bases at V and 3 bases at J, with 16 bases in the middle. The CDR3 sequence is 15 residues long. In germline, CDR1 is LNHDA, CDR2 SQIVND (reference sequence). The CDR3 loop is CASSPDTGLHYGYTF. The CDR3 DNA reads TGTGCCAGTAGTCCTGACACAGGGTTACACTATGGCTACACCTTC.

This chain links TRBV4-1 with TRBJ2-1, with 7 bases matching TRBD2. Germline CDR1 reads MGHRA; CDR2 reads YSYEKL. J gave up 2 bases and V 4 bases, and 5 bases lay outside the gene matches. The CDR3 loop spans 15 amino acids. The CDR3 loop reads CASSLAGTTYNEQFF. The CDR3 DNA is TGCGCCAGCAGCCTAGCGGGCACTACCTACAATGAGCAGTTCTTC.

V and J are TRBV7-8 and TRBJ1-4; D gene unclear. The germline V and J ends were trimmed by 6 bases and 8 bases, with 10 bases remaining between them. This CDR3 contains 12 residues. The germline V gene has CDR1 SGHVS and CDR2 FQNEAQ. In DNA form, the CDR3 reads TGTGCCAGCAGACAGAGTAACGAAAAACTGTTTTTT. Its protein is CASRQSNEKLFF.

The chain couples TRBV6-5 to TRBJ2-1; D call uncertain. There are 14 residues in the CDR3. The V gene lost 4 bases and the J gene lost 2 bases, with 9 bases spanning the gap. Germline V gene lookup returns CDR1 MNHEY and CDR2 SVGAGI. Here the CDR3 reads CASSLDGPYNEQFF. The CDR3, as DNA: TGTGCCAGCAGTTTGGACGGACCCTACAATGAGCAGTTCTTC.

This rearrangement joins TRBV6-1 to TRBJ2-7, with TRBD2 matching 9 bases. Germline loops: CDR1 MNHNS, CDR2 SASEGT. This CDR3 has 17 residues. V gave up 2 bases and J gave up 0 bases; unmatched junction bases: 8. The CDR3 coding sequence is TGTGCCAGCAGTGAACCGAGACTAGCGGCGACCTCCTACGAGCAGTACTTC. Translated: CASSEPRLAATSYEQYF.

The chain has TRBV25-1 and TRBJ2-2; D unresolved. V was clipped by 2 bases and J by 12 bases, with 10 bases between them. The CDR3 extends over 12 amino acids. Per germline, CDR1 MGHDK and CDR2 SYGVNS. This chain's CDR3 is CASSEIGSKLFF. CDR3 coding DNA: TGTGCCAGCAGTGAAATAGGGTCTAAGCTGTTTTTT. Full variable domain (outside the CDR3, taken from reference TRBV25-1 and TRBJ2-2): EADIYQTPRYLVIGTGKKITLECSQTMGHDKMYWYQQDPGMELHLIHYSYGVNSTEKGDLSSESTVSRIRTEHFPLTLESARPSHTSQYLCASSEIGSKLFFGEGSRLTVL.

The chain recombines TRBV7-2 with TRBJ2-1; D might be TRBD2 (5 bases). V lost 6 bases to trimming and J lost 2 bases, with 11 bases between them. CDR3 length equals 14 residues. The germline CDR1 and CDR2 sequences are SGHTA and FQGNSA. The CDR3: CASSRTLPYNEQFF. The CDR3 DNA reads TGTGCCAGCAGTCGGACTCTTCCCTACAATGAGCAGTTCTTC.

This rearrangement joins TRBV7-2 to TRBJ1-3; possibly TRBD1 for D (5 bases). Germline V gene data show CDR1 as SGHTA and CDR2 as FQGNSA. Between the trimmed V and J ends, which lost 1 base and 0 bases, there was a span of 7 bases. CDR3 length: 15 amino acids. In DNA, the CDR3 is TGTGCCAGCAGCTTAGGGACAAGCTCTGGAAACACCATATATTTT. Translating it yields CASSLGTSSGNTIYF.

The gene calls are TRBV10-3 and TRBJ1-5; D gene unclear. The CDR3 is 14 residues long. V was clipped by 2 bases and J by 6 bases, with 11 bases between them. The germline gives CDR1 ENHRY, CDR2 SYGVKD. The CDR3 DNA reads TGTGCCATCAGTGAGGGTGGGTTGGGTCAGCCCCAGCATTTT. It codes for CAISEGGLGQPQHF.

This clone was seen only a few times. CDR3 DNA sequence: TGTGCCAGTAGTTCGGGTGGCAGGAACTACGAGCAGTACTTC. Protein sequence: CASSSGGRNYEQYF. The rearrangement links TRBV19 to TRBJ2-7; D uncertain. This CDR3 region has 14 residues. Germline lookup yields CDR1 LNHDA and CDR2 SQIVND (reference sequence). The V gene lost 5 bases and the J gene lost 3 bases, with 14 bases spanning the gap.

This clone came up once. V is TRBV25-1 and J is TRBJ1-3; D is uncertain. The CDR3 has 11 residues. Germline loops: CDR1 MGHDK, CDR2 SYGVNS. The germline V and J ends were trimmed by 7 bases and 2 bases, with 3 bases remaining between them. The CDR3 reads CASTPGNTIYF. The CDR3 bases are TGTGCCAGCACTCCTGGAAACACCATATATTTT.

This chain links TRBV30 with TRBJ1-5; D not resolved. The length of the CDR3 is 13 residues. The V gene's germline CDR1 is GTSNPN and CDR2 SVGIG (reference sequence). V was shortened by 8 bases and J by 4 bases, with 15 bases between the two germline ends. The CDR3 spells CAHGGQSNQPQHF. The CDR3 DNA sequence: TGTGCCCACGGCGGGCAGAGTAATCAGCCCCAGCATTTT.

This chain uses TRBV5-4 with TRBJ1-2, with D tentatively TRBD1 (6 bases). CDR1 is SGHNT and CDR2 is YYREEE in the germline V gene (reference sequence). CDR3 length: 13 amino acids. V was trimmed by 0 bases and J by 5 bases, leaving 8 bases between them. CDR3 bases: TGTGCCAGCAGCTTGGATACAGGGTATGGCTACACCTTC. It is translated as CASSLDTGYGYTF.

This clone was picked up one time. The rearrangement uses TRBV7-8 and TRBJ2-7; 9 nucleotides agree with TRBD1. This CDR3 comprises 15 residues. V was clipped by 5 bases and J by 5 bases; unmatched bases: 10. Per germline, CDR1 SGHVS and CDR2 FQNEAQ. The CDR3 coding sequence is TGTGCCAGCAGCACCCCGGGACAGGGATTCAACGAGCAGTACTTC. Residues: CASSTPGQGFNEQYF.

The chain links TRBV7-2 to TRBJ2-4, with a tentative D call TRBD1 (5 bases). V was shortened by 3 bases and J by 9 bases, with 12 bases between the two germline ends. This CDR3 is built from 13 residues. Germline CDR1 and CDR2: SGHTA and FQGNSA. CDR3 in DNA: TGTGCCAGCAGCTTTTCCAACCAGGGCATTCAGTACTTC. This sequence encodes CASSFSNQGIQYF. Full variable domain (outside the CDR3, taken from reference TRBV7-2 and TRBJ2-4): GAGVSQSPSNKVTEKGKDVELRCDPISGHTALYWYRQSLGQGLEFLIYFQGNSAPDKSGLPSDRFSAERTGGSVSTLTIQRTQQEDSAVYLCASSFSNQGIQYFGAGTRLSVL.